Each of the 2 T cell receptor beta chains below was sequenced from the same sample in a study of cytomegalovirus exposure and HLA in healthy donors (TCRdb year 2017). The method behind the library was the immunoSEQ multiplex PCR assay. For the multiplex PCR, a mixture combining 60 forward primers for TCR Vbeta segments and 13 reverse primers for TCR Jbeta segments was used. In TCRdb, the immuneACCESS table is reduced to in-frame sequences with V and J assigned. These tables do not hold every clone; where another copy was compared, an unresolved V gene accounts for under half, and the others remain unexplained. In all, the sample holds 110,000 or so clones, and 74% of those were seen once. 2% to 2.5% of the sample lies in the top ten. The specimen sequenced was PBMCs. The receptors were gathered from a human donor in good health.

The V call is TRBV2, the J call TRBJ1-2; 7 nucleotides align to TRBD1. This CDR3 is 12 amino acids long. The V gene end was trimmed by 5 bases and the J gene end by 8 bases; junction bases not matched to a gene: 5. Germline values: CDR1 SNHLY, CDR2 FYNNEI. The CDR3 coding sequence is TGTGCCAGCAGTCCGACAGGGAGCGGCTACACCTTC. It translates to CASSPTGSGYTF.

The rearrangement joins TRBV28 to TRBJ1-2; D not resolved. The CDR3 has 11 amino acids. The germline V gene encodes CDR1 MDHEN and CDR2 SYDVKM. With 4 bases removed from V and 7 bases from J, the gap between germline ends came to 7 bases. The CDR3 loop reads CASSSATGYTF. The DNA for the CDR3 is TGTGCCAGCAGTTCCGCTACTGGCTACACCTTC.